The sequence of this T cell receptor (beta chain) was determined in a study of cytomegalovirus exposure and HLA in healthy donors. This CDR3 is built from 13 residues. CDR1 and CDR2 (germline): SQVTM, ANQGSEA. Unmatched junction bases numbered 11, after V lost 7 bases and J lost 6 bases. Use of 60 Vbeta and 13 Jbeta primers characterized the PCR. Data came from immunoSEQ multiplex PCR; TCRdb stores just in-frame clones and leaves some out. The data show under 90,000 clones, less than 85% seen once. The sequence came from a woman between 50 and 59 years old in good health and CMV-seropositive. This chain uses TRBV29-1 with TRBJ1-1; 7 nucleotides agree with TRBD1. The sequenced sample was PBMCs. Here the CDR3 DNA reads TGCAGCGCCGCCACAGGGGAGAGGGCTGAAGCTTTCTTT. Translation gives CSAATGERAEAFF.